This T cell receptor beta chain was retrieved from a study of cytomegalovirus exposure and HLA in healthy donors. Germline loops: CDR1 GTSNPN, CDR2 SVGIG (reference sequence). The CDR3 has 13 residues. The V and J ends lost 3 bases and 4 bases respectively, with 13 bases between them. The PCR was carried out with 60 Vbeta primers and 13 Jbeta primers. Data came from immunoSEQ multiplex PCR; TCRdb stores just in-frame clones and leaves some out. The sample yields just under 250,000 clones, more than 75% seen once. The sample comprised PBMCs. The receptor comes from a woman aged 40 to 49 in good health and CMV-seropositive. This chain uses TRBV30 with TRBJ2-7; D ambiguous. The DNA of the CDR3 is TGTGCCTGGAGCCGAGTGGTAGAATACGAGCAGTACTTC. This gives the protein CAWSRVVEYEQYF.